This TCR beta chain was obtained from a study of T cell responses to AZD1222 COVID-19 vaccine. Method: immunoSEQ multiplex PCR; TCRdb's copy keeps in-frame clones and lacks some. The sample consists of around 84,000 clones, about 91% of them appearing once. Findings and limits, study-wide: Possibly, clonal diversity was underestimated; donors were largely white British and included more females. Breadth and depth of Spike-specific TCRs rose after two AZD1222 doses. Nearly half of the spike-specific TCRs reportedly recognize variant regions that carry no mutations.

Germline lookup yields CDR1 GTSNPN and CDR2 SVGIG (reference sequence). The CDR3 loop spans 13 amino acids. Trimming took off 3 bases at V and 0 bases at J, with 8 bases between the two ends. With respect to this clone: No antigen is known for it.

This sample comprised peripheral blood, obtained on day 0 of MenACWY control vaccination. This chain connects TRBV30 to TRBJ1-1; TRBD1 is a possible D gene (5 bases). This sequence was found in an adult in good health. As DNA, the CDR3 is TGTGCCTGGAGACAGGTCATGAACACTGAAGCTTTCTTT. Translation: CAWRQVMNTEAFF.